This TCR beta chain is drawn from a study of CD8 T cells in ankylosing spondylitis. Study conclusions and caveats: Ankylosing spondylitis blood seemed to carry a telltale TCR beta motif made of eight highly homologous variants. Reports of some motif variants in reactive arthritis synovial fluid and blood predate this one. Disease-linked clones, CD8+, were relatively rare in peripheral blood.

This clonotype has just a few counts. Its antigen remains unknown. The CDR3 length is 13 residues. The germline gives CDR1 LGHNA, CDR2 YSLEER. Trimming cost V 0 bases and J 7 bases; bases outside gene matches: 0. Researchers built TCR beta libraries using quantitative 5'-RACE with molecular barcodes. Using its own MiXCR run on the 5' RACE reads, TCRdb lists one record per CDR3 protein. This table holds approximately 290,000 distinct CDR3 sequences, roughly 20% found once. The material sequenced was blood, either unsorted or a sorted T cell fraction (not recorded which). J is TRBJ2-4 and V is TRBV4-3; 7 positions match TRBD1. This clonotype was sampled from a female donor with ankylosing spondylitis or in good health (not recorded which). CDR3: CASSQDRGNIQYF. CDR3 nucleotide sequence: TGCGCCAGCAGCCAAGACAGGGGGAACATTCAGTACTTC.